One TCR beta chain is described in this entry. Its antigen is unknown. The germline V and J ends were trimmed by 0 bases and 3 bases, with 9 bases remaining between them. The CDR3 runs to 15 residues. In germline, CDR1 is LNHDA, CDR2 SQIVND (reference sequence). PCR involved 60 Vbeta and 13 Jbeta primers. Data came from immunoSEQ multiplex PCR; TCRdb stores just in-frame clones and leaves some out. The table records about 150,000 clones, roughly three quarters of them present only once. This sample is part of a study of cytomegalovirus exposure and HLA in healthy donors. Study outcomes and limitations: For most TCR beta V segments, an earlier analysis put the productive rate at about 87% or about 30% of the time. A later analysis linked a missense DCLRE1C variant to TCR beta V- and J-gene trimming.

This clonotype originated in a woman in her thirties or forties in good health and CMV-seronegative. This chain uses TRBV19 with TRBJ1-5; D gene unclear. The source material was PBMCs. In nucleotides, the CDR3 is TGTGCCAGTAGTATAGATCTGGACTACAATCAGCCCCAGCATTTT. It specifies CASSIDLDYNQPQHF.